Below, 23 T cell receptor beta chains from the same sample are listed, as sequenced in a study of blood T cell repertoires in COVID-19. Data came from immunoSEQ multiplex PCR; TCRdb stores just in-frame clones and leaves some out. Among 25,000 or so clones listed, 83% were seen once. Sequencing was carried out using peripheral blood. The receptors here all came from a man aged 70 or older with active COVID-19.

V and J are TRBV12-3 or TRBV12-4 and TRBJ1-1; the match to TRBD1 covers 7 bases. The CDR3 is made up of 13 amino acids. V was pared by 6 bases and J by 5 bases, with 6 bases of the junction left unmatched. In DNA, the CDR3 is TGTGCCAGCAGCTTGACAGGGAGGACTGAAGCTTTCTTT. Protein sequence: CASSLTGRTEAFF.

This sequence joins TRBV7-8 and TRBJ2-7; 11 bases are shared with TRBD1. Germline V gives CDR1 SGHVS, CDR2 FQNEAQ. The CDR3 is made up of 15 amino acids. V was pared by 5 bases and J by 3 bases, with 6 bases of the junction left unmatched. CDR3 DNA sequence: TGTGCCAGCAGCCTGGGGGGGACAGGGGGCTACGAGCAGTACTTC. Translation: CASSLGGTGGYEQYF.

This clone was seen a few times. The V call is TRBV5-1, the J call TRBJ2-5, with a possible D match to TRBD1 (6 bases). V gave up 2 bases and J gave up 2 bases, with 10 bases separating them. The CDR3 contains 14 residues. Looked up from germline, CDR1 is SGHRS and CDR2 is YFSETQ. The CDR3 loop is CASSFGTQQETQYF. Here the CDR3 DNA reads TGCGCCAGCAGCTTCGGGACACAACAAGAGACCCAGTACTTC.

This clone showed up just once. The CDR3 nucleotides read TGTGCCAGCAGTCCACCGGACAGCTACTTCTATGGCTACACCTTC. Translating it yields CASSPPDSYFYGYTF. The chain carries TRBV5-6 and TRBJ1-2; D possibly corresponds to TRBD1 (6 bases). Trimming removed 5 bases at V and 4 bases at J, with 18 bases between. This CDR3 is 15 amino acids long. Germline CDR1 SGHDT, CDR2 YYEEEE. The full variable domain, rest sourced from reference TRBV5-6 and TRBJ1-2, is DAGVTQSPTHLIKTRGQQVTLRCSPKSGHDTVSWYQQALGQGPQFIFQYYEEEERQRGNFPDRFSGHQFPNYSSELNVNALLLGDSALYLCASSPPDSYFYGYTFGSGTRLTVV.

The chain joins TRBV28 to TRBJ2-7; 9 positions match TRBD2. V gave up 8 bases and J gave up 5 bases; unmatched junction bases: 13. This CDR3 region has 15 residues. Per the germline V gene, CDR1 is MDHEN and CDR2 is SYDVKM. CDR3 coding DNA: TGTGCCAGCGGGGCCCCTAGCGGGATAGTCAACGAGCAGTACTTC. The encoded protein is CASGAPSGIVNEQYF.

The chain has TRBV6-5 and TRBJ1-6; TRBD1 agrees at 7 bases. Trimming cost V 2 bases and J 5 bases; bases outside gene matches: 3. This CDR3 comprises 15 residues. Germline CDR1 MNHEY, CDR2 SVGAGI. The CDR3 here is CASSYGQANNSPLHF. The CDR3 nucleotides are TGTGCCAGCAGTTACGGACAGGCGAATAATTCACCCCTCCACTTT.

The CDR3 is CAWSPGDNQPQHF. In nucleotides, the CDR3 is TGTGCCTGGAGTCCCGGGGACAATCAGCCCCAGCATTTT. The V gene is TRBV30, the J gene TRBJ1-5; no reliable D call. Per the germline V gene, CDR1 is GTSNPN and CDR2 is SVGIG (reference sequence). The CDR3 has 13 residues. V shed 2 bases and J shed 3 bases, with 8 bases lying between them.

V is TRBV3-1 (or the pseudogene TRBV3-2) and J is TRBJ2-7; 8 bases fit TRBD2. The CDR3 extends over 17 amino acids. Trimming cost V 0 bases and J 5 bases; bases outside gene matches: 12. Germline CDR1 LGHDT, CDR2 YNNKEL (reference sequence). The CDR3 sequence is CASSQDQAGGWDDEQYF. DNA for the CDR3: TGTGCCAGCAGCCAAGATCAGGCGGGGGGCTGGGATGACGAGCAGTACTTC.

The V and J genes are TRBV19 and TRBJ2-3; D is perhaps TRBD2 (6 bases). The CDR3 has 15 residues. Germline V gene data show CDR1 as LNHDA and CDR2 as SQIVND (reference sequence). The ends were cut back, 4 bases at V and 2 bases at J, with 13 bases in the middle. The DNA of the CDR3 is TGTGCCAGTAGTACCCGGGGAGGATTCACAGATACGCAGTATTTT. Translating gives CASSTRGGFTDTQYF.

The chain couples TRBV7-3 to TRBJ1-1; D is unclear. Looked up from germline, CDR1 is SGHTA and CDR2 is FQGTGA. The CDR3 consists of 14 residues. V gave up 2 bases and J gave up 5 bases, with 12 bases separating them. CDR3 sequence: CASSLVGGGTEAFF. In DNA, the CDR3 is TGTGCCAGCAGCTTAGTGGGAGGAGGGACTGAAGCTTTCTTT.

The CDR3 nucleotides are TGTGCCAGTAGTATAGGGGCACCACCCCTCCACTTT. Its protein product is CASSIGAPPLHF. The chain is built from TRBV19 and TRBJ1-6, with D unresolved. V was clipped by 1 base and J by 11 bases, with 6 bases between them. This CDR3 is built from 12 residues. Germline V gene sequence: CDR1 LNHDA, CDR2 SQIVND (reference sequence).

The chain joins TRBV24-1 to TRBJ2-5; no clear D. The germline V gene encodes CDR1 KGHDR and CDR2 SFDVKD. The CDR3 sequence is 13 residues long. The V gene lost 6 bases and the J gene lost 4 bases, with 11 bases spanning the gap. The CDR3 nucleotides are TGTGCCACCAGTCAAGCAGGTGCAGAGACCCAGTACTTC. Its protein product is CATSQAGAETQYF.

The CDR3 here is CASTRDTLLWEQYF. CDR3 DNA sequence: TGTGCCAGCACCCGGGACACTTTGTTGTGGGAGCAGTACTTC. The V and J genes are TRBV2 and TRBJ2-7; D is possibly TRBD1 (6 bases). The CDR3 is 14 amino acids. V lost 7 bases to trimming and J lost 7 bases, with 20 bases between them. CDR1 is SNHLY, CDR2 FYNNEI, per germline.

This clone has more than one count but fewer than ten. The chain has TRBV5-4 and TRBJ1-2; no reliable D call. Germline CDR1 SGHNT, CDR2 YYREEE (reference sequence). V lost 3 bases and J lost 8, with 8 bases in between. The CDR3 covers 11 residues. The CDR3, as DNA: TGTGCCAGCAGCTATTCGGGGGGCTACACCTTC. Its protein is CASSYSGGYTF.

The CDR3 coding sequence is TGTGCCAGCAGCTCCCGGGACAGGGGGGTGACTGAAGCTTTCTTT. Translated, it gives CASSSRDRGVTEAFF. This chain links TRBV11-2 with TRBJ1-1; TRBD1 matches 11 bases. This CDR3 is 15 amino acids long. V was pared by 4 bases and J by 5 bases, with 6 bases of the junction left unmatched. Germline CDR1 and CDR2: SGHAT and FQNNGV.

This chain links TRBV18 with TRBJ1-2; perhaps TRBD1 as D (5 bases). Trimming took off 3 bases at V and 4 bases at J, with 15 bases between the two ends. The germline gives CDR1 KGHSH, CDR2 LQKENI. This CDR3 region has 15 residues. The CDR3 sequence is CASSPRNDQGYGYTF. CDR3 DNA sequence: TGTGCCAGCTCACCGAGAAATGACCAGGGCTATGGCTACACCTTC.

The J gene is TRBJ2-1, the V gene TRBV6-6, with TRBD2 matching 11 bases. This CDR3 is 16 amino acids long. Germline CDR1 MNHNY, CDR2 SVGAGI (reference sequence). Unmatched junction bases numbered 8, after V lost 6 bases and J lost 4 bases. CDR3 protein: CASRRDGTSGYNEQFF. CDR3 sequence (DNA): TGTGCCAGCAGGCGAGACGGGACTAGCGGTTACAATGAGCAGTTCTTC.

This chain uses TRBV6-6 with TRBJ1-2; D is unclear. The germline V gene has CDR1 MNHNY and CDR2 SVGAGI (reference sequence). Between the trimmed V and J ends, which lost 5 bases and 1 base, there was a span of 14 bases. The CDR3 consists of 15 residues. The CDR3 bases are TGTGCCAGCAGTCCCCCGCAAGCCCTTAACTATGGCTACACCTTC. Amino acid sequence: CASSPPQALNYGYTF.

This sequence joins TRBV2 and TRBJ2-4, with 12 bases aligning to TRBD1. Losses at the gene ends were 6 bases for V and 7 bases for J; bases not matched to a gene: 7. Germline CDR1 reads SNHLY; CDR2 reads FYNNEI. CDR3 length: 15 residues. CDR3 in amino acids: CASRSGTGGGNIQYF. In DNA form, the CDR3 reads TGTGCCAGCAGGTCCGGGACAGGGGGCGGTAACATTCAGTACTTC.

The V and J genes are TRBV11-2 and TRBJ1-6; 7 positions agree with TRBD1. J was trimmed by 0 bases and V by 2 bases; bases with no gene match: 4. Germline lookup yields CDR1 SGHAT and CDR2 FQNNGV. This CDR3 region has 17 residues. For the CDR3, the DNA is TGTGCCAGCAGCTTATGGGACAGTCACTCCTATAATTCACCCCTCCACTTT. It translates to CASSLWDSHSYNSPLHF. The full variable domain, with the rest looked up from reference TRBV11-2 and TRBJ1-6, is EAGVAQSPRYKIIEKRQSVAFWCNPISGHATLYWYQQILGQGPKLLIQFQNNGVVDDSQLPKDRFSAERLKGVDSTLKIQPAKLEDSAVYLCASSLWDSHSYNSPLHFGNGTRLTVT.

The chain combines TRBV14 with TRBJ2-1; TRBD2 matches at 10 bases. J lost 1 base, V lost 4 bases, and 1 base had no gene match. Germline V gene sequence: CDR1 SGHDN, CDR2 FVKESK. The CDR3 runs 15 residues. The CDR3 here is CASSLLAGSYNEQFF. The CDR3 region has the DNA TGTGCCAGCAGCCTACTAGCGGGGTCCTACAATGAGCAGTTCTTC.

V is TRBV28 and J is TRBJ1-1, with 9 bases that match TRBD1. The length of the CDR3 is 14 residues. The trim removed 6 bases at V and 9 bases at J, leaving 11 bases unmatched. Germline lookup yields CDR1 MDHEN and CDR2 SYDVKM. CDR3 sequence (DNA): TGTGCCAGCAGGGAGAGAACAGGGGGCCGCAAAGCTTTCTTT. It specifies CASRERTGGRKAFF.

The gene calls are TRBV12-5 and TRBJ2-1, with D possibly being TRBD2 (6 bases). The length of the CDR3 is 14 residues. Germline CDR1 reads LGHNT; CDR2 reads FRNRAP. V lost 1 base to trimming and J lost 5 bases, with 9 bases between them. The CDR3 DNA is TGTGCTAGTGGTTTGGGGACTATGGACAATGAGCAGTTCTTC. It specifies CASGLGTMDNEQFF.